Each of the 7 T cell receptor beta chains below was sequenced from the same sample in a study of cytotoxic CD8 clonotypes in ibrutinib-treated CLL. TCRdb keeps only in-frame clones here, not all; method: immunoSEQ multiplex PCR. Of hundreds of thousands of clones listed, roughly 79% are singletons. The sequences come from PBMCs, collected before ibrutinib treatment. The receptor set was obtained from a human donor with chronic lymphocytic leukemia.

The CDR3 region has the DNA TGCGCCAGCAGCCAGGTAACCGGGACTCTCCCTGGCACGCAGTATTTT. It encodes CASSQVTGTLPGTQYF. The gene calls are TRBV4-1 and TRBJ2-3; tentatively, D is TRBD2 (6 bases). The CDR3 has 16 amino acids. The V gene lost 3 bases and the J gene lost 9 bases, with 22 bases spanning the gap. Looked up from germline, CDR1 is MGHRA and CDR2 is YSYEKL.

This clone was observed a few times. The V gene is TRBV4-2, the J gene TRBJ1-3; D unresolved. V shed 1 base and J shed 2 bases, with 12 bases lying between them. The CDR3 has 16 amino acids. Germline values: CDR1 LGHNA, CDR2 YNFKEQ. The CDR3 loop reads CASSQVTSRTGNTIYF. CDR3 sequence (DNA): TGTGCCAGCAGCCAAGTAACGTCCAGGACTGGAAACACCATATATTTT.

The chain recombines TRBV20-1 with TRBJ2-1; D is perhaps TRBD2 (5 bases). Trimming left V 2 bases short and J 9 bases short, with 8 bases between. This CDR3 has 11 residues. CDR1 is DFQATT and CDR2 is SNEGSKA in the germline V gene (reference sequence). The CDR3 sequence: CSARRESEQFF. The CDR3 DNA reads TGCAGTGCTAGACGGGAATCTGAGCAGTTCTTC.

The genes are TRBV19 and TRBJ2-2, with 8 bases fitting TRBD2. The CDR3 spans 17 residues. The V gene end was trimmed by 7 bases and the J gene end by 4 bases; junction bases not matched to a gene: 14. The germline CDR1 and CDR2 sequences are LNHDA and SQIVND (reference sequence). DNA of the CDR3: TGTGCCAGTACCCCCCGGGGGAGCGGGAGCCCCACCGGGGAGCTGTTTTTT. As protein: CASTPRGSGSPTGELFF.

J is TRBJ2-3 and V is TRBV4-1; no reliable D call. The CDR3 has 15 residues. Germline loops: CDR1 MGHRA, CDR2 YSYEKL. With 0 bases removed from V and 1 base from J, the gap between germline ends came to 8 bases. The CDR3 DNA reads as TGCGCCAGCAGCCAAGATCCCGACCGCACAGATACGCAGTATTTT. Amino acids: CASSQDPDRTDTQYF.

This clone turned up a few times. This chain uses TRBV9 with TRBJ2-1; no definite D call. Germline CDR1 and CDR2: SGDLS and YYNGEE. The CDR3 totals 15 residues. Trimming stripped 0 bases from V and 6 bases from J, with 13 bases between. The CDR3, as DNA: TGTGCCAGCAGCGTAGCTGATTGGCAGTCCAATGAGCAGTTCTTC. Protein product: CASSVADWQSNEQFF.

The chain has TRBV6-5 and TRBJ2-7; the match to TRBD1 covers 10 bases. The CDR3 is 14 residues long. J was trimmed by 3 bases and V by 2 bases; bases with no gene match: 1. Germline CDR1 reads MNHEY; CDR2 reads SVGAGI. CDR3 region: CASSYGTGVYEQYF. The CDR3 DNA is TGTGCCAGCAGTTACGGGACAGGGGTCTACGAGCAGTACTTC.